This T cell receptor beta chain was found in a study of blood T cell repertoires in COVID-19. CDR1 SGHNT and CDR2 YYREEE come from the germline V gene (reference sequence). Trimming left V 2 bases short and J 0 bases short, with 17 bases between. The CDR3 totals 17 residues. Per the original methods: From reference gene primer amplification, estimates of nucleated cell counts were derived. Sequencing was performed with immunoSEQ multiplex PCR; in TCRdb, only in-frame clones are kept and a portion is missing. The V and J calls and the clone size are those of that table, but D and trimming were determined from the DNA. The sample has about 200,000 clones; around four fifths are singletons. Enrolled through a virtual design, the participants were between about 18 and 100 years of age and came from 24 US areas. Participant reports of clinical history set cohort assignment. For recovered donors of Cohort 3, there were two negative PCRs, clearance, or symptom resolution.

The receptor was derived from a man aged 35 to 55 who had recovered from COVID-19. The chain links TRBV5-4 to TRBJ1-1; the D is unclear. The sample taken for sequencing was PBMCs or T cells enriched from blood (not recorded which). CDR3 bases: TGTGCCAGCAGCTTTCGAATGAGGCGGGAGATGAACACTGAAGCTTTCTTT. Protein product: CASSFRMRREMNTEAFF.